These T cell receptor beta chains were read from a single sample in a study of blood T cell repertoires in COVID-19. Sequenced by immunoSEQ multiplex PCR; TCRdb stores in-frame clones only, minus some. The data hold 52,000 or so clones, with 86% observed a single time. Sequencing input: peripheral blood. Receptor source: an older man with acute or convalescent COVID-19. The CDR3 runs from the conserved cysteine through the conserved F or W. A D gene is named only where the DNA matches it firmly. The size entry is marked missing in some rows and otherwise reads once, few, many or a size class.

TRBD1	TRBV5-5	-	TRBJ1-1	TGTGCCAGCAGCTTGGAACAGGGGGCGTTGGTCACTGAAGCTTTCTTT	CASSLEQGALVTEAFF
TRBD2	TRBV7-3	-	TRBJ2-5	TGTGCCAGCAGCTATGGGACTAGTCCTGAGACCCAGTACTTC	CASSYGTSPETQYF
-	TRBV29-1	-	TRBJ1-1	TGCAGCGTTAGGCAGGGAGGAGGCACTGAAGCTTTCTTT	CSVRQGGGTEAFF
-	TRBV30	-	TRBJ2-3	TGTGCCTGGAGTCTACCATCTACGCAGTATTTT	CAWSLPSTQYF
TRBD2	TRBV10-3	-	TRBJ2-7	TGTGCCATCCGCGGGGGGTCCTACGAGCAGTACTTC	CAIRGGSYEQYF
TRBD1	TRBV12-3/TRBV12-4	once	TRBJ1-2	TGTGCCAGCAGTTCCCGACAGGGGAGCGGCTACACCTTC	CASSSRQGSGYTF
-	TRBV12-3/TRBV12-4	-	TRBJ2-1	TGTGCCAGCAGTCTCCCCCCGGGTGAGCAGTTCTTC	CASSLPPGEQFF
TRBD1	TRBV11-2	-	TRBJ2-7	TGTGCCAGCAGCCCCGACAGGGGGCGAGAGCAGTACTTC	CASSPDRGREQYF
-	TRBV5-8	once	TRBJ1-3	TGTGCCAGCAGCTTGTATACAGGGTCTGGAAACACCATATATTTT	CASSLYTGSGNTIYF
-	TRBV9	-	TRBJ2-3	TGTGCCAGCAGCGTTCCCATAGGGCAGGCGGGGCTTACCACAGATACGCAGTATTTT	CASSVPIGQAGLTTDTQYF
-	TRBV7-2	-	TRBJ1-5	TGTGCCAGCAGCTTAACTGGGAGCGGGGGCAATCAGCCCCAGCATTTT	CASSLTGSGGNQPQHF
-	TRBV6-5	-	TRBJ1-6	TGTGCCAGCAGTTATCGTAATTCACCCCTCCACTTT	CASSYRNSPLHF
-	TRBV5-1	-	TRBJ2-7	TGCGCCAGCAGCCACGACAGATACGAGCAGTACTTC	CASSHDRYEQYF
TRBD2	TRBV29-1	-	TRBJ2-5	TGCAGCGTTGAAGTGGGGGGGAAAGAGACCCAGTACTTC	CSVEVGGKETQYF
TRBD1	TRBV9	-	TRBJ1-3	TGTGCCAGCAGCTCACAGGGGACTTTGGGTGGAAACACCATATATTTT	CASSSQGTLGGNTIYF
TRBD2	TRBV7-2	-	TRBJ2-1	TGTGCCAGCAGCCCCCGGGGTAGCGGGGGTCTCGGGCAGTTCTTC	CASSPRGSGGLGQFF
-	TRBV7-6	-	TRBJ1-1	TGTGCCAGCAGCTCACGCCTCGGACAGTCCGAAGCTTTCTTT	CASSSRLGQSEAFF